This T cell receptor (beta chain) comes out of a study of blood T cells in healthy people across ages. Broader study findings: Age brought a roughly linear fall in TCR beta diversity measured per million T cells.

There are 15 residues in the CDR3. The V and J ends lost 3 bases and 6 bases respectively, with 15 bases between them. CDR1 is SGHTA and CDR2 is FQGNSA in the germline V gene. It was ten milliliters of peripheral blood that were drawn from each donor. This clonotype came up a few times. Its antigen is undetermined. Combining a sample-barcoded 5' primer with a J-beta primer mix, a second PCR ran for roughly 6 to 12 cycles. Every molecule of cDNA carried a tag from a template-switch adaptor with 12 random nucleotides. TCRdb analysed the 5' RACE reads with MiXCR anew, one entry per CDR3 protein. Here the sample spans around 900,000 distinct CDR3 sequences, roughly 51% being singletons.

This chain links TRBV7-2 with TRBJ2-1; D not certain. Sequenced sample: blood. The TCR was taken from an older woman in good health. The CDR3 nucleotides read TGTGCCAGCAGCTTTTACCCTAGGGCCGGCAATGAGCAGTTCTTC. This translates into CASSFYPRAGNEQFF.